Listed here are 4 T cell receptor beta chains from one sample, sequenced in a study of T-cell memory formation after mild COVID-19. TCRdb processed the 5' RACE reads anew with MiXCR; each CDR3 protein has one entry. Seen here are roughly 240,000 distinct CDR3 sequences, around 15% observed once, and the top ten hold about a fifth. Material: PBMCs or a T cell subset sorted from them (not recorded which). All receptors derive from a man aged 18-30 years who had mild COVID-19 (a few samples of this study predate the infection). Cell type and time point are not known.

This clonotype was picked up many times. The chain's CDR3 is CASSLTARGTDTQYF. CDR3 DNA sequence: TGTGCCAGCAGCTTAACCGCCCGGGGTACAGATACGCAGTATTTT. This rearrangement joins TRBV7-9 to TRBJ2-3; possible D gene TRBD2, 5 bases. Germline lookup yields CDR1 SEHNR and CDR2 FQNEAQ (reference sequence). Trimming removed 2 bases at V and 3 bases at J, with 12 bases between. The CDR3 covers 15 residues.

This clonotype was observed once. The V call is TRBV18, the J call TRBJ2-5; D unclear. Trimming cost V 4 bases and J 4 bases, with 13 bases left between them. Germline lookup yields CDR1 KGHSH and CDR2 LQKENI. The length of the CDR3 is 14 residues. CDR3 nucleotide sequence: TGTGCCAGCTCACTGTCGGATTCCAGAGAGACCCAGTACTTC. Its translation: CASSLSDSRETQYF.

V usage is TRBV15 and J usage is TRBJ2-5; D is possibly TRBD1 (5 bases). V was pared by 0 bases and J by 5 bases, with 13 bases between. Germline values: CDR1 LNHNV, CDR2 YYDKDF (reference sequence). The CDR3 extends over 15 amino acids. CDR3 DNA sequence: TGTGCCACCAGCAGAGATATCGACAGTAGGGAGACCCAGTACTTC. It translates to CATSRDIDSRETQYF.

V is TRBV4-1 and J is TRBJ2-5, with D uncertain. The CDR3 has 13 residues. Between the trimmed V and J ends, which lost 0 bases and 3 bases, there was a span of 5 bases. Germline-derived CDR1 and CDR2 are MGHRA and YSYEKL. CDR3 nucleotide sequence: TGCGCCAGCAGCCAAGATCCTGAAGAGACCCAGTACTTC. It specifies CASSQDPEETQYF.